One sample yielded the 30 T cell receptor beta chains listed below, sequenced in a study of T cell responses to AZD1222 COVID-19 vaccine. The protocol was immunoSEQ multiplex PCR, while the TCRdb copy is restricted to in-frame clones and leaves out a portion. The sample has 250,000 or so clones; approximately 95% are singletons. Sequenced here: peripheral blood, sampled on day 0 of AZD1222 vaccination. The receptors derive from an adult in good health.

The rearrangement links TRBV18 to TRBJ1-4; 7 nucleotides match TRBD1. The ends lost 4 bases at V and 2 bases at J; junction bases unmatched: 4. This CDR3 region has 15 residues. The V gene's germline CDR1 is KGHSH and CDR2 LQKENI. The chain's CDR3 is CASSRDRATNEKLFF. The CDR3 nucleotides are TGTGCCAGCTCACGCGACAGGGCCACTAATGAAAAACTGTTTTTT.

CDR3 nucleotides: TGTGCCAGCAGTTTATGGGCTTACACAGATACGCAGTATTTT. Translating gives CASSLWAYTDTQYF. The chain recombines TRBV28 with TRBJ2-3; D not resolved. The V end was cut by 0 bases, the J end by 2 bases, with 6 bases between. Germline V gives CDR1 MDHEN, CDR2 SYDVKM. This CDR3 is built from 14 residues. Drawing the rest from reference TRBV28 and TRBJ2-3, the complete variable domain is DVKVTQSSRYLVKRTGEKVFLECVQDMDHENMFWYRQDPGLGLRLIYFSYDVKMKEKGDIPEGYSVSREKKERFSLILESASTNQTSMYLCASSLWAYTDTQYFGPGTRLTVL.

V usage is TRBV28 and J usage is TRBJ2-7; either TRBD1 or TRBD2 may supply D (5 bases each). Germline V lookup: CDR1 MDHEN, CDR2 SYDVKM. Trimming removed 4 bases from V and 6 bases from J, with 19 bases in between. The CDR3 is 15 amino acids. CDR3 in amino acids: CASSSGTPRWGEQYF. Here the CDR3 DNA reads TGTGCCAGCAGTTCAGGGACCCCAAGGTGGGGCGAGCAGTACTTC.

The CDR3 bases are TGTGCCAGCAGCTTAGGGGGGGGGACAGCACCCTACGAGCAGTACTTC. Protein: CASSLGGGTAPYEQYF. The rearrangement links TRBV7-2 to TRBJ2-7; D tentatively reads TRBD1 or TRBD2 (7 bases each). This CDR3 has 16 residues. CDR1 is SGHTA and CDR2 is FQGNSA in the germline V gene. Deletions cut 1 base from V and 2 bases from J, with 15 bases between.

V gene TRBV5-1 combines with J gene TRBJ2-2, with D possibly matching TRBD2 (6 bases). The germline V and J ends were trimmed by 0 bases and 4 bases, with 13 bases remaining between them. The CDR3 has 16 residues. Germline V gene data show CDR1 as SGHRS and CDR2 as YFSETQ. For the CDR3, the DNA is TGCGCCAGCAGCTTGGCCGTAGGGCGGGGCACCGGGGAGCTGTTTTTT. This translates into CASSLAVGRGTGELFF.

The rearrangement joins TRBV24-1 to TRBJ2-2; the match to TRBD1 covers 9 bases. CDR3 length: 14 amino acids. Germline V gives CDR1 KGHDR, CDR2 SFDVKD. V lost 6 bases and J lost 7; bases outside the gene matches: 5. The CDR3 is CATSKQGAIGELFF. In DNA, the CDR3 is TGTGCCACCAGTAAACAGGGGGCTATCGGGGAGCTGTTTTTT.

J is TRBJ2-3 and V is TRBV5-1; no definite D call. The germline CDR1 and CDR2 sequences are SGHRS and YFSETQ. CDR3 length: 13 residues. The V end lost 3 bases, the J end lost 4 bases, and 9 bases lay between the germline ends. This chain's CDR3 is CASSSSGPDTQYF. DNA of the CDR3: TGCGCCAGCAGCTCCTCAGGACCAGATACGCAGTATTTT.

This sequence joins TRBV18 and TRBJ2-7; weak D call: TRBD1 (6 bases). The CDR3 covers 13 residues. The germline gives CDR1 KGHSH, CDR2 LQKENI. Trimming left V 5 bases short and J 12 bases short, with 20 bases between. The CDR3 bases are TGTGCCAGCTCAGACTCACAGGGTGGTTATCGGTACTTC. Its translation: CASSDSQGGYRYF.

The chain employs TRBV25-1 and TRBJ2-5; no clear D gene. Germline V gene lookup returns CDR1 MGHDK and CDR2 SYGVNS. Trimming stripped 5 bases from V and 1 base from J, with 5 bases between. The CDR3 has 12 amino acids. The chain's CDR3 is CASSLSQETQYF. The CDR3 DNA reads TGTGCCAGCAGTCTCAGCCAAGAGACCCAGTACTTC.

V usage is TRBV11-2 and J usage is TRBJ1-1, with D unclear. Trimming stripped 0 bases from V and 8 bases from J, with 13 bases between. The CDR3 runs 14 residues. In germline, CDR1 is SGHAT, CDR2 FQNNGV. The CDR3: CASSLELGSLEAFF. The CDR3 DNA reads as TGTGCCAGCAGCTTAGAGCTGGGATCGCTGGAAGCTTTCTTT. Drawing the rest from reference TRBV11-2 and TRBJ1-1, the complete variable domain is EAGVAQSPRYKIIEKRQSVAFWCNPISGHATLYWYQQILGQGPKLLIQFQNNGVVDDSQLPKDRFSAERLKGVDSTLKIQPAKLEDSAVYLCASSLELGSLEAFFGQGTRLTVV.

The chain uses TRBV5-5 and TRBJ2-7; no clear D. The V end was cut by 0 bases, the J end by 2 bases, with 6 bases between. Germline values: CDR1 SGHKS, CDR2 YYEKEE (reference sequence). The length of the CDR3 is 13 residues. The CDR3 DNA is TGTGCCAGCAGCTTGGAGCCTGCCTACGAGCAGTACTTC. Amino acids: CASSLEPAYEQYF.

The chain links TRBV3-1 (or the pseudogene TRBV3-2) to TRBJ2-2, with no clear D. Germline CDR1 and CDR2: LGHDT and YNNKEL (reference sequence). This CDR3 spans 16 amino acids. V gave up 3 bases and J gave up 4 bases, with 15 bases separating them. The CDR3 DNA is TGTGCCAGCAGCCATAGTAAGGGAATTGGCACCGGGGAGCTGTTTTTT. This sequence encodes CASSHSKGIGTGELFF.

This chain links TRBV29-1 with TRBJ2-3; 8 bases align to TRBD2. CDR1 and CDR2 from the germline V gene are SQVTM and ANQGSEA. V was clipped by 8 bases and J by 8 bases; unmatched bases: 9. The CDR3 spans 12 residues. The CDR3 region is CSLRAGGGTQYF. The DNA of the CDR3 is TGCAGCTTGCGGGCGGGAGGAGGTACGCAGTATTTT.

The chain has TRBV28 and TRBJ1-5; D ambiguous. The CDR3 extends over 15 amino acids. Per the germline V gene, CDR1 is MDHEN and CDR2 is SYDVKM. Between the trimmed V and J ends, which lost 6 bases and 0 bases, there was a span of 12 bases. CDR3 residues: CASRLGSSSNQPQHF. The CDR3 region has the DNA TGTGCCAGCAGGCTGGGGAGCAGTAGCAATCAGCCCCAGCATTTT.

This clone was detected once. CDR3 sequence: CASSLWGQGYEQYF. CDR3 in DNA: TGTGCCAGCAGTTTATGGGGACAGGGTTACGAGCAGTACTTC. The chain couples TRBV28 to TRBJ2-7; the match to TRBD1 covers 9 bases. V trimming: 0 bases; J trimming: 4 bases; junction bases outside the gene matches: 1. CDR3 length equals 14 residues. Germline CDR1 reads MDHEN; CDR2 reads SYDVKM.

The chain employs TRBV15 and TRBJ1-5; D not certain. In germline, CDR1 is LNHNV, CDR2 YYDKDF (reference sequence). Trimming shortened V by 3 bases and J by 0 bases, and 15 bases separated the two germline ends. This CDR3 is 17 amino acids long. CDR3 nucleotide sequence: TGTGCCACCAGCAGTTTCCCGCGGACGGTTAGCAATCAGCCCCAGCATTTT. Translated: CATSSFPRTVSNQPQHF.

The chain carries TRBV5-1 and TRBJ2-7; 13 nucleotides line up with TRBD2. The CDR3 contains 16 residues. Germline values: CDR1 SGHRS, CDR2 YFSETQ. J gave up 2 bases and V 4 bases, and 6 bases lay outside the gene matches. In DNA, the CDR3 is TGCGCCAGCAGCACGGGACTAGCGGGGTTGACCTACGAGCAGTACTTC. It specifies CASSTGLAGLTYEQYF.

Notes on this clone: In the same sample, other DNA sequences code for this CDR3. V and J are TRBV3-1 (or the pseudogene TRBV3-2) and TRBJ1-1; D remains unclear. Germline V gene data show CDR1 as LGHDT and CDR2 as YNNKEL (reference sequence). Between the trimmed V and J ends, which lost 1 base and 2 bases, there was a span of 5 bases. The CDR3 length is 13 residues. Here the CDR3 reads CASSQALNTEAFF. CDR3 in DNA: TGTGCCAGCAGCCAAGCGCTAAACACTGAAGCTTTCTTT.

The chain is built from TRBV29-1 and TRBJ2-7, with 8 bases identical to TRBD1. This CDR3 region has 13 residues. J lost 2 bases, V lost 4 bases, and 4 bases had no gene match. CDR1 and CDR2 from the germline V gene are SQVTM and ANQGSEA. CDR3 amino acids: CSVVDRGTYEQYF. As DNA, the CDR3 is TGCAGCGTTGTAGACAGGGGCACCTACGAGCAGTACTTC.

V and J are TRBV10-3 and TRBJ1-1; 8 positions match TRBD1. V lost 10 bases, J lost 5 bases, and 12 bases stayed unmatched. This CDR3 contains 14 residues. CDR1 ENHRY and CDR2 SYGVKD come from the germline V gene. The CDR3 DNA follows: TGTGCCAACTCCCAAACAGGGGGTGGGACTGAAGCTTTCTTT. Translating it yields CANSQTGGGTEAFF.

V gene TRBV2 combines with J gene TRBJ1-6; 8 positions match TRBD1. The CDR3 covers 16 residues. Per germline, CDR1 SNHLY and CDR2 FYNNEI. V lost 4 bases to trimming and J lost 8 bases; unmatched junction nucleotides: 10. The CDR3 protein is CASSVQGARSDSPLHF. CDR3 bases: TGTGCCAGCAGTGTTCAGGGGGCGCGGTCAGATTCACCCCTCCACTTT. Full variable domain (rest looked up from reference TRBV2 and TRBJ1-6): EPEVTQTPSHQVTQMGQEVILRCVPISNHLYFYWYRQILGQKVEFLVSFYNNEISEKSEIFDDQFSVERPDGSNFTLKIRSTKLEDSAMYFCASSVQGARSDSPLHFGNGTRLTVT.

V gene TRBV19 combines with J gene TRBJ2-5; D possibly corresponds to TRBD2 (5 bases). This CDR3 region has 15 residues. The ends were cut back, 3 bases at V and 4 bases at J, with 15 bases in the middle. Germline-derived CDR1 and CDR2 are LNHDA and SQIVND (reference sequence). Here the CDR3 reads CASSIARGKGETQYF. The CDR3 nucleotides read TGTGCCAGTAGTATCGCCCGGGGAAAAGGAGAGACCCAGTACTTC.

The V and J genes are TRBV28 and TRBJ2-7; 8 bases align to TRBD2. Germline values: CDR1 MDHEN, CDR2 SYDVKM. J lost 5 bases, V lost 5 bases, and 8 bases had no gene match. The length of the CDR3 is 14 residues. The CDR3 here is CASSPPGGGNEQYF. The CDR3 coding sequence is TGTGCCAGCAGTCCCCCCGGGGGGGGAAACGAGCAGTACTTC.

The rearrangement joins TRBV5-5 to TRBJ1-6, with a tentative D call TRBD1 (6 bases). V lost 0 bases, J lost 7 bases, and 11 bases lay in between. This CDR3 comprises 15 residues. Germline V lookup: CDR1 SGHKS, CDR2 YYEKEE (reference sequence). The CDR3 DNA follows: TGTGCCAGCAGCTTGGTTCGGGGGGCCAATTCACCCCTCCACTTT. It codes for CASSLVRGANSPLHF.

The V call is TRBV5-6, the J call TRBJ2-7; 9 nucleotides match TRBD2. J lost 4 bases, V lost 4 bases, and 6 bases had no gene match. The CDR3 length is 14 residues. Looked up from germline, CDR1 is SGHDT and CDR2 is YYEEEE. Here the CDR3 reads CASSASGTGYEQYF. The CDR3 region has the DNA TGTGCCAGCAGCGCTAGCGGGACGGGGTACGAGCAGTACTTC.

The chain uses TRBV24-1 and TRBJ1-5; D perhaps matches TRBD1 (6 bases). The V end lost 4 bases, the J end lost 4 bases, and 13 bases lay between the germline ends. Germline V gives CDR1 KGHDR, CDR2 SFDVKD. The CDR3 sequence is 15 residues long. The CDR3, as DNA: TGTGCCACCAGTGACCCCCGAGGGGGGAATCAGCCCCAGCATTTT. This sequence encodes CATSDPRGGNQPQHF.

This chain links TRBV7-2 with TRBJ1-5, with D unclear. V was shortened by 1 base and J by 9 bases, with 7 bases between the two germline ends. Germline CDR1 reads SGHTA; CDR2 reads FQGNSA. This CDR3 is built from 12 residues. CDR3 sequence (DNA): TGTGCCAGCAGCTTAGAAGGGTGGCCCCAGCATTTT. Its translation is CASSLEGWPQHF.

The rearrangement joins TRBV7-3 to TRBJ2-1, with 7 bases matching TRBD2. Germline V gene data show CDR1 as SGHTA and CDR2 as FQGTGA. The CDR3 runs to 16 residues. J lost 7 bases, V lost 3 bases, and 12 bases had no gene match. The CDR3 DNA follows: TGTGCCAGCAGCTTTCCCCAGGCGGGGGTAAGGAATGAGCAGTTCTTC. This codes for CASSFPQAGVRNEQFF. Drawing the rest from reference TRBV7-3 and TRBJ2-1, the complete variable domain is GAGVSQTPSNKVTEKGKYVELRCDPISGHTALYWYRQSLGQGPEFLIYFQGTGAADDSGLPNDRFFAVRPEGSVSTLKIQRTERGDSAVYLCASSFPQAGVRNEQFFGPGTRLTVL.

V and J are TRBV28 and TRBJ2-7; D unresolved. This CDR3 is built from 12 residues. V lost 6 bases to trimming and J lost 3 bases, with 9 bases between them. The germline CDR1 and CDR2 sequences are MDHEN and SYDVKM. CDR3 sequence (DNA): TGTGCCAGCAGCGACACCTACTACGAGCAGTACTTC. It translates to CASSDTYYEQYF.

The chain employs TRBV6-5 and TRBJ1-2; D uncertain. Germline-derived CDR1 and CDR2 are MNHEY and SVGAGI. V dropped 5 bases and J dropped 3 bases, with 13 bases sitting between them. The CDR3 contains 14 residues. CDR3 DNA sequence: TGTGCCAGCAGTCAGAGGTCCCTCGACTATGGCTACACCTTC. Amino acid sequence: CASSQRSLDYGYTF.